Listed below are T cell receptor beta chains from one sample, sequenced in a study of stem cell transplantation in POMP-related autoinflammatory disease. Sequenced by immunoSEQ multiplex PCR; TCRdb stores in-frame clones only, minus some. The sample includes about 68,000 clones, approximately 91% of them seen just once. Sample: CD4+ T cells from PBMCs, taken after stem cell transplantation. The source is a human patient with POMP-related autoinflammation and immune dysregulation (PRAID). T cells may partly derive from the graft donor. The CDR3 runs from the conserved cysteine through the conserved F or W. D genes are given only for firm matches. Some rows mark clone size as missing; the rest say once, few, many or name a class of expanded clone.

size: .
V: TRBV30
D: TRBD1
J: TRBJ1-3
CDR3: CAWSPTGAGNTIYF
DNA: TGTGCCTGGAGTCCGACAGGGGCTGGAAACACCATATATTTT

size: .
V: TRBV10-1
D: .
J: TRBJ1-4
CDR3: CASSESLGEKLFF
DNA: TGCGCCAGCAGTGAGTCCTTAGGTGAAAAACTGTTTTTT

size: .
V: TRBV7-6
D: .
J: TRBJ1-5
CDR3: CASSLASNQPQHF
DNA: TGTGCCAGCAGCTTGGCTAGCAATCAGCCCCAGCATTTT

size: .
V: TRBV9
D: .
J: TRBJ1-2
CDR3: CASSVELQGHGYTF
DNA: TGTGCCAGCAGCGTAGAATTACAGGGACATGGCTACACCTTC

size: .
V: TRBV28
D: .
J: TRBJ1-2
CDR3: CASSPTEGQNWGYTF
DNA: TGTGCCAGCAGTCCTACCGAGGGCCAAAACTGGGGCTACACCTTC

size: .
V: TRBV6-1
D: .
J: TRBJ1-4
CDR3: CASSEIWGGANEKLFF
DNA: TGTGCCAGCAGTGAAATCTGGGGCGGTGCTAATGAAAAACTGTTTTTT

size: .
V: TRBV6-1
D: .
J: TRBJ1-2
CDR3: CASSDPGRYGYTF
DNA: TGTGCCAGCAGTGACCCGGGACGGTATGGCTACACCTTC

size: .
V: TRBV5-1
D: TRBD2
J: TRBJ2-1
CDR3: CASKRLAGGGRNNEQFF
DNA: TGCGCCAGCAAAAGACTAGCGGGGGGCGGGAGAAACAATGAGCAGTTCTTC

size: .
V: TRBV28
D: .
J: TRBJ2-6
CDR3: CASDTPSGANVLTF
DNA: TGTGCCAGCGATACGCCCTCTGGGGCCAACGTCCTGACTTTC

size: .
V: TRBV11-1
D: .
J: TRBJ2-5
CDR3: CASSPSVKGQETQYF
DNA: TGTGCCAGCAGCCCCTCCGTTAAGGGTCAAGAGACCCAGTACTTC

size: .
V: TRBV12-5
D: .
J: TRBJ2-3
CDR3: CASGSRTDTQYF
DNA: TGTGCTAGTGGTTCCCGGACGGATACGCAGTATTTT

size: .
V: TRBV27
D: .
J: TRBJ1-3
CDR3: CASSSTNRRFSGNTIYF
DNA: TGTGCCAGCAGTTCAACCAATAGACGGTTCTCTGGAAACACCATATATTTT

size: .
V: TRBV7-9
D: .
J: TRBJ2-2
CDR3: CATTSRGRGQEKNTGELFF
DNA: TGTGCCACCACGTCAAGGGGGAGGGGGCAAGAAAAGAACACCGGGGAGCTGTTTTTT

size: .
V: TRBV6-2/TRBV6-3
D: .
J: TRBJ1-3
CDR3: CASSKDRRSSGNTIYF
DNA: TGTGCCAGCAGCAAGGATAGACGGTCCTCTGGAAACACCATATATTTT

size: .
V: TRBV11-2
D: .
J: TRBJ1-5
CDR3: CASSRGGPQHF
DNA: TGTGCCAGCAGCCGTGGGGGACCCCAGCATTTT

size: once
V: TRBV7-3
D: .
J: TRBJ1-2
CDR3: CASSLVGQGGYTF
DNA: TGTGCCAGCAGCTTAGTGGGCCAGGGAGGCTACACCTTC